The 27 T cell receptor beta chains listed next were all sequenced from one sample in a study of T-cell memory formation after mild COVID-19. A single record per CDR3 protein comes from TCRdb applying MiXCR to the 5' RACE reads. The sample includes 350,000 to 450,000 distinct CDR3 sequences, around an eighth of them seen just once. Sequencing input: PBMCs or a T cell subset sorted from them (not recorded which). These receptors all come from a man aged 18 to 35 who had mild COVID-19 (a few samples of this study predate the infection). Cell type and time point are not known.

J is TRBJ2-3 and V is TRBV2; 7 bases agree with TRBD2. With V trimmed by 8 bases and J by 0 bases, 8 bases remained unmatched. This CDR3 comprises 15 residues. The germline gives CDR1 SNHLY, CDR2 FYNNEI. The CDR3 spells CASGQERESTDTQYF. CDR3 coding DNA: TGTGCCAGCGGGCAGGAGCGGGAAAGCACAGATACGCAGTATTTT.

The gene calls are TRBV6-6 and TRBJ2-1; D call uncertain. CDR3 length: 11 residues. V lost 5 bases to trimming and J lost 10 bases, with 9 bases between them. CDR1 and CDR2 (germline): MNHNY, SVGAGI (reference sequence). This chain's CDR3 is CASSSRWEQFF. The CDR3 nucleotides read TGTGCCAGCAGTAGTAGGTGGGAGCAGTTCTTC.

This clonotype was observed a few times. The chain couples TRBV12-3 or TRBV12-4 to TRBJ1-1; D not resolved. The germline V and J ends were trimmed by 1 base and 0 bases, with 9 bases remaining between them. CDR3 size: 15 residues. CDR3 sequence reads: CASSLGHQMNTEAFF. CDR3 nucleotide sequence: TGTGCCAGCAGTTTAGGACACCAGATGAACACTGAAGCTTTCTTT.

The V gene is TRBV7-8, the J gene TRBJ1-2, with a possible D match to TRBD1 (5 bases). CDR1 is SGHVS and CDR2 is FQNEAQ in the germline V gene. The CDR3 covers 12 residues. With 8 bases removed from V and 8 bases from J, the gap between germline ends came to 15 bases. The CDR3 is CASHPGGGGYTF. The CDR3, as DNA: TGTGCCAGCCATCCGGGGGGTGGCGGCTACACCTTC.

The gene calls are TRBV5-1 and TRBJ2-1, with D tentatively TRBD2 (5 bases). The CDR3 has 16 amino acids. Germline V gene data show CDR1 as SGHRS and CDR2 as YFSETQ. With 3 bases removed from V and 8 bases from J, the gap between germline ends came to 21 bases. CDR3 sequence: CASSSPFGGLGDEQFF. CDR3 nucleotides: TGCGCCAGCAGCTCCCCTTTCGGAGGTCTGGGCGATGAGCAGTTCTTC.

V is TRBV2 and J is TRBJ2-7; D unresolved. Germline V gene sequence: CDR1 SNHLY, CDR2 FYNNEI. The V gene lost 6 bases and the J gene lost 2 bases, with 8 bases spanning the gap. The CDR3 contains 12 residues. CDR3 coding DNA: TGTGCCAGCAGCCTCAACACCTACGAGCAGTACGTC. This gives the protein CASSLNTYEQYV.

The CDR3 DNA follows: TGTGCCAGCCGGCCGGAAGGGAGCTCTGGAAACACCATATATTTT. This translates into CASRPEGSSGNTIYF. The V and J genes are TRBV7-8 and TRBJ1-3; D is uncertain. CDR1 is SGHVS, CDR2 FQNEAQ, per germline. The length of the CDR3 is 15 residues. Trimming shortened V by 8 bases and J by 0 bases, and 14 bases separated the two germline ends.

This clonotype was seen repeatedly, ten times or more. The rearrangement uses TRBV6-2 or TRBV6-3 and TRBJ2-5; D remains unclear. Germline CDR1 is MNHEY and CDR2 is SVGEGT. V was cut by 2 bases and J by 0 bases, with 7 bases left in between. This CDR3 has 14 amino acids. The CDR3 here is CASSYRRDQETQYF. DNA of the CDR3: TGTGCCAGCAGTTACCGCCGGGACCAAGAGACCCAGTACTTC.

This clonotype occurred many times. This chain connects TRBV29-1 to TRBJ2-1; D unresolved. CDR3 size: 13 residues. Trimming took 8 bases from V and 0 from J, leaving 11 bases between them. Germline CDR1 SQVTM, CDR2 ANQGSEA. CDR3 bases: TGCAGCCTCCAGTCGGCCTCCTACAATGAGCAGTTCTTC. Amino acid sequence: CSLQSASYNEQFF.

This clonotype was seen a few times. This chain joins TRBV6-2 or TRBV6-3 and TRBJ2-7; TRBD1 matches at 8 bases. With 7 bases clipped from V and 3 bases from J, the junction kept 8 bases outside the gene matches. This CDR3 region has 14 residues. In germline, CDR1 is MNHEY, CDR2 SVGEGT. The CDR3 DNA is TGTGCCAGCACCCGGGACAGGCTTTTCTACGAGCAGTACGTC. As protein: CASTRDRLFYEQYV.

There are many counts of this clonotype. This chain links TRBV12-3 or TRBV12-4 with TRBJ2-7; maybe TRBD2 (5 bases). CDR3 length: 11 amino acids. V lost 3 bases and J 6 bases, leaving 6 bases between the germline ends. CDR3 loop: CASSLEAEQYF. CDR3 DNA: TGTGCCAGCAGTTTGGAGGCCGAGCAGTACTTC.

This clonotype was observed a handful of times. The chain employs TRBV7-9 and TRBJ1-1; D unresolved. Looked up from germline, CDR1 is SEHNR and CDR2 is FQNEAQ (reference sequence). V dropped 0 bases and J dropped 6 bases, with 11 bases sitting between them. This CDR3 region has 14 residues. CDR3 in amino acids: CASSLALGFPEAFF. The CDR3, as DNA: TGTGCCAGCAGCTTAGCGTTGGGGTTCCCTGAAGCTTTCTTT.

This clonotype was counted between two and nine times. The CDR3: CSASSGVHGYTF. The CDR3 nucleotides read TGCAGTGCTAGTTCTGGGGTCCATGGCTACACCTTC. This rearrangement joins TRBV20-1 to TRBJ1-2, with D unclear. CDR1 and CDR2 from the germline V gene are DFQATT and SNEGSKA (reference sequence). The CDR3 runs 12 residues. The ends were cut back, 3 bases at V and 6 bases at J, with 11 bases in the middle.

CDR3 sequence: CASSCGVSRRQPQHF. The CDR3 DNA reads as TGTGCCAGCAGCTGCGGCGTTTCAAGGAGGCAGCCCCAGCATTTT. The V call is TRBV21-1, the J call TRBJ1-5. TRBV21-1 is assigned pseudogene status. The CDR3 runs to 15 residues.

Only a few counts were recorded for this clonotype. This CDR3 fails to terminate in the conserved phenylalanine or tryptophan, so it likely reflects a read error. Because the CDR3's place on the DNA is in doubt, the DNA is left out and the CDR3 is given as listed by TCRdb. This rearrangement joins TRBV20-1 to TRBJ1-1; TRBD1, the D gene given by the table, was not confirmed from the DNA. With termini counted, the CDR3 has 11 amino acids. The germline CDR1 and CDR2 sequences are DFQATT and SNEGSKA (reference sequence). The CDR3 region is CSARATGFTGL.

The V and J genes are TRBV11-2 and TRBJ2-5; D is ambiguous. Trimming removed 2 bases from V and 2 bases from J, with 15 bases in between. The CDR3 covers 16 residues. Germline CDR1 reads SGHAT; CDR2 reads FQNNGV. CDR3 sequence reads: CASSLSRASGQETQYF. The CDR3 nucleotides read TGTGCCAGCAGCTTATCAAGGGCGTCCGGACAAGAGACCCAGTACTTC.

This rearrangement joins TRBV7-3 to TRBJ2-3, with D unresolved. V was pared by 4 bases and J by 0 bases, with 11 bases between. The CDR3 covers 15 residues. Germline CDR1 is SGHTA and CDR2 is FQGTGA. CDR3 nucleotides: TGTGCCAGCAGCTCCCAGTTGGGAAGCACAGATACGCAGTATTTT. Encoded protein: CASSSQLGSTDTQYF.

This clonotype appeared many times. The chain recombines TRBV29-1 with TRBJ2-1; TRBD2 aligns across 10 bases. Trimming removed 8 bases from V and 4 bases from J; junction bases left unmatched: 11. The CDR3 loop spans 15 amino acids. Germline values: CDR1 SQVTM, CDR2 ANQGSEA. CDR3 coding DNA: TGCAGCTCTTGCCCCTTAGCGGGGGGTTACAATGAGCAGTTCTTC. Its translation is CSSCPLAGGYNEQFF.

This rearrangement joins TRBV20-1 to TRBJ1-1; 7 nucleotides line up with TRBD1. Germline V gives CDR1 DFQATT, CDR2 SNEGSKA (reference sequence). V shed 4 bases and J 4 bases; nucleotides not matched to a gene: 9. This CDR3 comprises 14 residues. CDR3 sequence: CSATGDRDGTEAFF. The CDR3 region has the DNA TGCAGTGCTACCGGCGACAGGGACGGCACTGAAGCTTTCTTT.

Only a few counts were recorded for this clonotype. The V gene is TRBV20-1, the J gene TRBJ2-7; D tentatively fits TRBD1 or TRBD2 (5 bases each). Trimming took 5 bases from V and 6 from J, leaving 23 bases between them. This CDR3 comprises 15 residues. Germline V CDR1 and CDR2: DFQATT, SNEGSKA (reference sequence). The chain's CDR3 is CSAPQPGPPSSEQYF. CDR3 in DNA: TGCAGTGCTCCACAGCCGGGACCGCCTTCGAGCGAGCAGTACTTC.

This chain connects TRBV7-8 to TRBJ2-1; 8 bases fit TRBD1. The CDR3 length is 14 residues. The germline CDR1 and CDR2 sequences are SGHVS and FQNEAQ. J lost 6 bases, V lost 6 bases, and 7 bases had no gene match. The CDR3 protein is CASSQGASSNEQFF. The CDR3 nucleotides read TGTGCCAGCAGTCAGGGGGCTTCTTCCAATGAGCAGTTCTTC.

The chain employs TRBV29-1 and TRBJ1-5, with 9 bases identical to TRBD1. CDR1 and CDR2 from the germline V gene are SQVTM and ANQGSEA. The CDR3 extends over 14 amino acids. V gave up 6 bases and J gave up 5 bases; unmatched junction bases: 8. This CDR3 is CSVVEQGADQPQHF. DNA for the CDR3: TGCAGCGTAGTAGAACAGGGGGCGGATCAGCCCCAGCATTTT. The full variable domain, rest sourced from reference TRBV29-1 and TRBJ1-5, is SAVISQKPSRDICQRGTSLTIQCQVDSQVTMMFWYRQQPGQSLTLIATANQGSEATYESGFVIDKFPISRPNLTFSTLTVSNMSPEDSSIYLCSVVEQGADQPQHFGDGTRLSIL.

This clonotype was observed a few times. The chain is built from TRBV11-2 and TRBJ2-6; 10 bases are a match to TRBD1. The CDR3 extends over 21 amino acids. The germline CDR1 and CDR2 sequences are SGHAT and FQNNGV. V shed 4 bases, J shed 1 base, and the junction held 16 bases outside the gene matches. Here the CDR3 DNA reads TGTGCCAGCAGCTCCGTCCGCCGACAGGGGGCTCTGTCTTCTGGGGCCAACGTCCTGACTTTC. It codes for CASSSVRRQGALSSGANVLTF.

The table lists this clonotype with a few counts. V usage is TRBV12-3 or TRBV12-4 and J usage is TRBJ2-1; maybe TRBD2 (6 bases). V was clipped by 3 bases and J by 7 bases, with 13 bases between them. The CDR3 has 14 amino acids. The CDR3 spells CASSFWRGTNEQFF. The CDR3 nucleotides read TGTGCCAGCAGTTTCTGGCGGGGCACGAATGAGCAGTTCTTC.

This chain connects TRBV6-2 or TRBV6-3 to TRBJ2-7; no definite D call. The CDR3 loop spans 13 amino acids. V dropped 5 bases and J dropped 0 bases, with 8 bases sitting between them. Germline V CDR1 and CDR2: MNHEY, SVGEGT. The CDR3, as DNA: TGTGCCAGCAGTCAGGAGTCCTCCTACGAGCAGTACTTC. It translates to CASSQESSYEQYF.

The chain has TRBV27 and TRBJ1-1, with TRBD1 as a possible D gene (6 bases). Trimming removed 3 bases at V and 6 bases at J, with 11 bases between. This CDR3 is built from 13 residues. Germline V CDR1 and CDR2: MNHEY, SMNVEV (reference sequence). CDR3 DNA sequence: TGTGCCAGCAGTTTGGGGGGGCACTCTGAAGCTTTCTTT. This encodes CASSLGGHSEAFF.

V is TRBV3-1 and J is TRBJ1-1; D remains ambiguous. From germline, CDR1 is LGHDT and CDR2 YNNKEL (reference sequence). V gave up 4 bases and J gave up 1 base, with 10 bases separating them. The CDR3 totals 14 residues. The CDR3 reads CASSPKLQNTEAFF. The CDR3 region has the DNA TGTGCCAGCAGCCCGAAGTTACAGAACACTGAAGCTTTCTTT.